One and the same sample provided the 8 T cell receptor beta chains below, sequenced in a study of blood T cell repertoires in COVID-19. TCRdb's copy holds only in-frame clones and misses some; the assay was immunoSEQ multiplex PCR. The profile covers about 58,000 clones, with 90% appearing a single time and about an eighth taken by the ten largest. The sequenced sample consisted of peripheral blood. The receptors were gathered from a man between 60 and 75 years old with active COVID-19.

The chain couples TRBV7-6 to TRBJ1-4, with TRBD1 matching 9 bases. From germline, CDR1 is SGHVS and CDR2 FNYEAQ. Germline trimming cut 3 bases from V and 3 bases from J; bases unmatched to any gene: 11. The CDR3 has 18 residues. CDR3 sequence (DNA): TGTGCCAGCAGCTTCGCCGCCCGGGACAGGGCTTCTAATGAAAAACTGTTTTTT. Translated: CASSFAARDRASNEKLFF.

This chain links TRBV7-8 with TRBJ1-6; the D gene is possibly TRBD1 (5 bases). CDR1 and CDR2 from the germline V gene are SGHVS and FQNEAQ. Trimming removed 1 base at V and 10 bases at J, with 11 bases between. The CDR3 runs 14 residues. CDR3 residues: CASSLGQGGSPLHF. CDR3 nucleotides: TGTGCCAGCAGCTTAGGGCAGGGAGGCTCACCCCTCCACTTT.

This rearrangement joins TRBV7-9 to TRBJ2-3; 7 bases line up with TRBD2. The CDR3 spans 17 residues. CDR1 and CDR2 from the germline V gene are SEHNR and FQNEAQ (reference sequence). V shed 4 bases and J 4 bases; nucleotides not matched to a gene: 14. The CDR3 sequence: CASSYLGREKGADTQYF. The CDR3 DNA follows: TGTGCCAGCAGCTATCTGGGGCGGGAGAAAGGCGCAGATACGCAGTATTTT.

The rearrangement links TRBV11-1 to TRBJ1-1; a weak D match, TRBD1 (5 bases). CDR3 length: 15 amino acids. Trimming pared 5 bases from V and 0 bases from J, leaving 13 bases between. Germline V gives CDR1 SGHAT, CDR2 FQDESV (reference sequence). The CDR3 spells CASSPRRVMNTEAFF. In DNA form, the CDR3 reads TGTGCCAGCAGCCCTCGCAGGGTGATGAACACTGAAGCTTTCTTT.

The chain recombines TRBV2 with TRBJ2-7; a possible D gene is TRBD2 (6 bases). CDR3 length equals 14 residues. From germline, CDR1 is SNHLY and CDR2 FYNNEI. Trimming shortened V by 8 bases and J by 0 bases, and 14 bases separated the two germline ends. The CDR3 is CASGSGSFSYEQYF. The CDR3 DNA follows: TGTGCCAGCGGGAGCGGGTCATTCTCCTACGAGCAGTACTTC.

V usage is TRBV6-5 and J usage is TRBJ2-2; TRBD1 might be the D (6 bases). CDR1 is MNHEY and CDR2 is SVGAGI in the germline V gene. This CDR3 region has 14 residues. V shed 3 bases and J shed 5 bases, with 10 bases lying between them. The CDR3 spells CASSYWGRTGELFF. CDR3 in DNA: TGTGCCAGCAGTTATTGGGGGCGGACCGGGGAGCTGTTTTTT.

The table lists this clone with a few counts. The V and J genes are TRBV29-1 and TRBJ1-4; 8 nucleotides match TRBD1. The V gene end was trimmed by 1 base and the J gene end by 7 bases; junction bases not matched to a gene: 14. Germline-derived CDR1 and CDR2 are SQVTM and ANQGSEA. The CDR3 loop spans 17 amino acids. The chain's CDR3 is CSVEGRDSYQGAEKLFF. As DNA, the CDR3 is TGCAGCGTTGAAGGCCGAGACAGTTACCAGGGGGCTGAAAAACTGTTTTTT.

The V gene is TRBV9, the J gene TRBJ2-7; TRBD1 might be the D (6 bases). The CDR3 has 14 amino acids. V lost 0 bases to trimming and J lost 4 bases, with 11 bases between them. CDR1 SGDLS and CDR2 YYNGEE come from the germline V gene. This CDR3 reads CASSVDQTGYEQYF. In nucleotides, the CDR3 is TGTGCCAGCAGCGTAGACCAGACAGGTTACGAGCAGTACTTC.